The present TCR beta chain was sequenced within a study of T cell clonality in common variable immunodeficiency. Study-wide points: Common variable immunodeficiency TCR beta sequences reportedly had fewer deletions and N-nucleotide insertions.

Only in-frame clones appear in the TCRdb table, and some are missing; sequencing was by immunoSEQ multiplex PCR. The sample holds about 33,000 clones, and no clone turns up only once. V trimming: 1 base; J trimming: 1 base; junction bases outside the gene matches: 2. CDR1 MNHNS and CDR2 SASEGT come from the germline V gene. CDR3 size: 15 residues. About this clone: The antigen remains undetermined. The sequenced fragment ends 3 residues before the CDR3 boundary, so the rest is inferred from the germline J gene.

The J gene is TRBJ2-3, the V gene TRBV6-1; 7 bases match TRBD2. Material for sequencing was peripheral blood mononuclear cells. This clonotype was sampled from a human donor with common variable immunodeficiency. The CDR3 loop reads CASSEGLAGTDTQYF. The sequenced CDR3 bases are TGTGCCAGCAGTGAAGGGCTAGCGGGCACAGATACG.